A single T cell receptor (beta chain) is shown here with its context. This record comes from a study of blood T cell repertoires in COVID-19. As for the study in general: Two consecutive negative NP/OP PCR tests, clearance, or resolved symptoms defined Cohort 3 recovery.

The CDR3 totals 16 residues. The trim removed 3 bases at V and 0 bases at J, leaving 10 bases unmatched. Per the germline V gene, CDR1 is SQVTM and CDR2 is ANQGSEA. In the authors' methods: The assay estimated nucleated cells by amplifying reference gene primers. Generated by immunoSEQ multiplex PCR, the TCRdb table keeps only in-frame clones and is missing some. D and trimming come from the DNA, and the V and J calls and clone size come from that table. The sample records about 210,000 clones, approximately 90% being singletons. The sequenced sample consisted of PBMCs or T cells enriched from blood (not recorded which). The chain joins TRBV29-1 to TRBJ1-2, with 7 bases fitting TRBD1. The clonotype comes from a woman in her thirties or forties in a cohort exposed to, infected with or recovered from COVID-19 (not recorded which). The CDR3 region is CSVEVVFDRANYGYTF. The CDR3 DNA reads as TGCAGCGTTGAGGTGGTTTTCGACAGGGCTAACTATGGCTACACCTTC.